This T cell receptor beta chain comes out of a study of T cells in Graves' hyperthyroidism and ophthalmopathy. General study findings and limits: Researchers found most expanded thyroid clonotypes above 0.001 in blood as well.

In this sample, this clonotype turned up a few times. No antigen is known for it. One base away lies a much larger clone, so this may be a sequencing read error. The hyperthyroidism patients had all been newly diagnosed, and their disease duration was under 2 months. Their ages ranged from 18 to 65 years. Patients were excluded because of uncontrolled infection, other autoimmune disease, pregnancy or lactation. Used for diagnoses were clinical symptoms, serum thyroxine and TRAb, thyroid ultrasound and orbital computed tomography. The CDR3 regions of TCR beta were amplified from RNA transcripts. During a first-round RT-PCR of the TCR CDR3, the HTBI primer set was used. TCRdb passed the multiplex PCR reads through MiXCR, listing each CDR3 protein once. The repertoire holds hundreds of thousands of distinct CDR3 sequences, with around 20% as singletons. The CDR3 sequence is 13 residues long. Between the trimmed V and J ends, which lost 0 bases and 5 bases, there was a span of 8 bases. Germline V gene lookup returns CDR1 SGDLS and CDR2 YYNGEE.

The source is a woman aged 50 to 60 with Graves' hyperthyroidism that later progressed to Graves' ophthalmopathy. Sequenced sample: blood. The V call is TRBV9, the J call TRBJ1-1; the D is unclear. This chain's CDR3 is CASSVEGKTEAFF. In nucleotides, the CDR3 is TGTGCCAGCAGCGTAGAAGGGAAAACTGAAGCTTTCTTT.